The rows below give T cell receptor beta chains drawn from one sample of a study of blood T cell repertoires in COVID-19. This table comes from immunoSEQ multiplex PCR, and its TCRdb copy is limited to in-frame clones, with some not included. The sample holds around 150,000 clones; around nine tenths are singletons and the top ten take 15% to 20%. Input material: peripheral blood. These receptors all stem from a man aged 55 to 69 with active or convalescent COVID-19. Each CDR3 is given without its conserved first and last residue.

j_gene | v_gene | CDR3aa
TRBJ1-5 | TRBV19 | ASSATHRGRGQPQH
TRBJ2-1 | TRBV6-5 | ASGLAGVSNEQF
TRBJ2-3 | TRBV27 | ASSLSPTGGFTDTQY
TRBJ1-4 | TRBV11-2 | ASSLLGTEYEKLF
TRBJ1-1 | TRBV29-1 | SVGLGDTEAF
TRBJ2-2 | TRBV11-3 | ASSLEGRPGAGELF
TRBJ1-2 | TRBV6-5 | ASSYSTLQGGGYT
TRBJ1-1 | TRBV10-1 | ASSEHRAGATEAF
TRBJ1-6 | TRBV18 | ASSPVERGSPLH
TRBJ1-3 | TRBV6-5 | ASSFTRGAGGNTIY
TRBJ2-5 | TRBV7-7 | ASSPDWGSGRETQY
TRBJ1-5 | TRBV6-5 | ASRPQGNQPQH
TRBJ2-1 | TRBV4-2 | ASSQEVLAGLLGEQF
TRBJ2-7 | TRBV6-5 | ASSYSRTGVSYEQY
TRBJ2-7 | TRBV6-5 | ATGTSGGAYEQY
TRBJ2-5 | TRBV5-1 | ASSPTSAQETQY
TRBJ1-5 | TRBV3-1/TRBV3-2 | ASSQVGDQPQH
TRBJ1-6 | TRBV27 | ASRSGTGTNSPLH
TRBJ2-3 | TRBV7-2 | ASSLTFGLAGVSY
TRBJ1-6 | TRBV5-1 | ASSPYQGQSSPLH
TRBJ1-1 | TRBV12-3/TRBV12-4 | ASSIADTEAF
TRBJ2-5 | TRBV5-1 | ASRAGDRYQETQY
TRBJ2-1 | TRBV18 | ASSPAQGGTYNEQF
TRBJ1-1 | TRBV10-1 | ASSENASPGANTEAF
TRBJ2-3 | TRBV5-5 | ASSLVRGGSDTQY
TRBJ2-1 | TRBV7-2 | ASSSQGGGFNEQF
TRBJ1-4 | TRBV6-1 | ASSDRGVGEKLF
TRBJ1-2 | TRBV5-4 | ASRDPGLAGNYGYT